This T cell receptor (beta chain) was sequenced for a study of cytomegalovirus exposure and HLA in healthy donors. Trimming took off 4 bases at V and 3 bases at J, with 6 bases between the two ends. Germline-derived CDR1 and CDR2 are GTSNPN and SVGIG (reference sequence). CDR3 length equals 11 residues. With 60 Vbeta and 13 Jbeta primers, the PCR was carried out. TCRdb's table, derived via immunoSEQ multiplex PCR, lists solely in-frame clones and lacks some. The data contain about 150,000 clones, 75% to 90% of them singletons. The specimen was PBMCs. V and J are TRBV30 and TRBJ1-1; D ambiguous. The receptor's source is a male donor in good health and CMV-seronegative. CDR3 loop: CAWIGYTEAFF. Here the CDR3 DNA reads TGTGCCTGGATCGGGTACACTGAAGCTTTCTTT.